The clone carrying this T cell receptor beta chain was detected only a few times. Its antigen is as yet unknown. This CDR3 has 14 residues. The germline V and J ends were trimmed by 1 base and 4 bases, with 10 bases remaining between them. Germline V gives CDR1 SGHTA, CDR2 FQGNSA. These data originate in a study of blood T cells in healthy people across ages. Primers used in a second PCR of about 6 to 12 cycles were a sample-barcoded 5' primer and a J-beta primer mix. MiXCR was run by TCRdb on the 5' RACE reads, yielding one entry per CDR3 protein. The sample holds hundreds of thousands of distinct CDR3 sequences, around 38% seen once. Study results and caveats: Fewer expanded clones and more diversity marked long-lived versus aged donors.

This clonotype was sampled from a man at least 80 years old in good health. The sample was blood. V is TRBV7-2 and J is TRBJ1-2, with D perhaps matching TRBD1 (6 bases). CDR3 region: CASSLELGGYGYTF. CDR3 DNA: TGTGCCAGCAGCTTAGAGTTAGGGGGCTATGGCTACACCTTC.